A selection of T cell receptor beta chains follows, all from one sample in a study of blood T cell repertoires in COVID-19. The repertoire was sequenced with immunoSEQ multiplex PCR; TCRdb's copy has only in-frame clones and lacks some. The table records about 100,000 clones, less than 95% of them present only once. The material sequenced was peripheral blood. Every receptor here comes from a young man with COVID-19, enrolled during active disease. The CDR3 runs from the conserved cysteine through the conserved F or W. Each record gives: D gene, V gene, J gene, clone size, CDR3 DNA, CDR3 protein. D genes are given only for firm matches. Clone sizes are given selectively: once, few, many, or a class where the clone is expanded.

>.|TRBV24-1|TRBJ1-5|.
TGTGCCACCAGTGAAAGAGACACCCATATCTGGAATCAGCCCCAGCATTTT
CATSERDTHIWNQPQHF
>.|TRBV11-2|TRBJ1-1|.
TGTGCCAGCAGCTTGAAAGCGGGATTGAACACTGAAGCTTTCTTT
CASSLKAGLNTEAFF
>TRBD2|TRBV7-8|TRBJ2-7|.
TGTGCCAGCAGCACGCGGGAGTCCGTCTACGAGCAGTACTTC
CASSTRESVYEQYF
>TRBD2|TRBV4-1|TRBJ2-1|.
TGCGCCAGCAGCCGAAGACTAGCGGTTACCGATGAGCAGTTCTTC
CASSRRLAVTDEQFF
>.|TRBV5-6|TRBJ1-4|once
TGTGCCAGCAGCTTGGATCGGACAAGAGAAAAACTGCTTTTT
CASSLDRTREKLLF
>TRBD2|TRBV18|TRBJ2-3|.
TGTGCCAGCTCATCGACTAGCGGGAGTGGCGATACGCAGTATTTT
CASSSTSGSGDTQYF
>TRBD2|TRBV30|TRBJ2-1|once
TGTGCCTGGACCTCGGGACTAGCGTTTAGCTCCTACAATGAGCAGTTCTTC
CAWTSGLAFSSYNEQFF
>TRBD1|TRBV11-3|TRBJ2-2|.
TGTGCCAGCAGCTGGACAGGGAACACCGGGGAGCTGTTTTTT
CASSWTGNTGELFF
>TRBD1|TRBV5-1|TRBJ2-1|.
TGCGCCAGCAGCTTCCCCCCGGACAGGGCGACCTACAATGAGCAGTTCTTC
CASSFPPDRATYNEQFF
>.|TRBV15|TRBJ1-1|.
TGTGCCACCAGCAGAGATCAGGGGTTGAACACTGAAGCTTTCTTT
CATSRDQGLNTEAFF
>TRBD1|TRBV28|TRBJ1-5|.
TGTGCCAGCAGTTTTATGGACAGGGCAGGGCAGCCCCAGCATTTT
CASSFMDRAGQPQHF
>TRBD2|TRBV15|TRBJ2-3|.
TGTGCCACCAGCAGGCCCGAGCGGGACGGCACAGATACGCAGTATTTT
CATSRPERDGTDTQYF
>TRBD1|TRBV28|TRBJ2-1|.
TGTGCCAGCAGTTTATTTGGACAGGGAGAGAACAATGAGCAGTTCTTC
CASSLFGQGENNEQFF
>TRBD1|TRBV19|TRBJ2-5|.
TGTGCCAGTACCGCCCGGGACAGGCTTCAAGAGACCCAGTACTTC
CASTARDRLQETQYF
>TRBD2|TRBV30|TRBJ2-4|.
TGTGCCTGGAGTGTAAAGCAAGCGGGGGGTAACATTCAGTACTTC
CAWSVKQAGGNIQYF
>TRBD1|TRBV4-3|TRBJ1-5|.
TGCGCCAGCAGCGTGGGGACAGGGGATGGTCAGCCCCAGCATTTT
CASSVGTGDGQPQHF
>TRBD2|TRBV11-2|TRBJ2-7|.
TGTGCCAGCAGCTATGGACTAGCGGAGACCTCCTACGAGCAGTACTTC
CASSYGLAETSYEQYF
>TRBD1|TRBV29-1|TRBJ2-2|.
TGCAGCGGACGACAGGGGTCCACCGGGGAGCTGTTTTTT
CSGRQGSTGELFF
>.|TRBV7-8|TRBJ2-3|.
TGTGCCAGCAGCTTGGGGTCGGAGGGTCGACGCACAGATACGCAGTATTTT
CASSLGSEGRRTDTQYF
>TRBD2|TRBV7-8|TRBJ2-7|.
TGTGCCAGCAGCTTAGTGGGGAGCGGGAACGTCTACGAGCAGTACTTC
CASSLVGSGNVYEQYF
>.|TRBV27|TRBJ1-6|.
TGTGCCAGCAGTCTCTACAGGGTTAATAATTCACCCCTCCACTTT
CASSLYRVNNSPLHF
>TRBD2|TRBV5-6|TRBJ2-7|few
TGTGCCAGCAGCTCTAGCGGGAGCTACGAGCAGTACTTC
CASSSSGSYEQYF
>.|TRBV28|TRBJ2-1|.
TGTGCCAGCAGTCGTTACCGGGACAACTCCTACAATGAGCAGTTCTTC
CASSRYRDNSYNEQFF
>.|TRBV12-3/TRBV12-4|TRBJ1-1|.
TGTGCCAGCGGCGGAGTTAACACTGAAGCTTTCTTT
CASGGVNTEAFF
>.|TRBV6-2/TRBV6-3|TRBJ1-3|.
TGTGCCAGCAGTTACTCGTTTACGGGCTCTGGAAACACCATATATTTT
CASSYSFTGSGNTIYF
>.|TRBV3-1/TRBV3-2|TRBJ2-4|.
TGTGCCAGCAGCCTCTTAAGGAGACCAAACATTCAGTACTTC
CASSLLRRPNIQYF
>TRBD2|TRBV24-1|TRBJ2-3|.
TGTGCCACCAGTGGAGAGACTAGCGGTGTCTATTCTAGCACAGATACGCAGTATTTT
CATSGETSGVYSSTDTQYF
>.|TRBV4-1|TRBJ1-5|.
TGCGCCAGCAGCCACCCCCCCGGCAATCAGCCCCAGCATTTT
CASSHPPGNQPQHF
>TRBD2|TRBV3-1/TRBV3-2|TRBJ2-3|.
TGTGCCAGCAGCCTGAGTCGACTAGCGGGAGTTATAGATACGCAGTATTTT
CASSLSRLAGVIDTQYF
>.|TRBV2|TRBJ2-5|.
TGTGCCAGCAAAGTTCAGGGGGGCACGGAGACCCAGTACTTC
CASKVQGGTETQYF
>TRBD1|TRBV7-9|TRBJ2-7|.
TGTGCCAGCAGCCGCAGGGGGCGCGGAGCCTACGAGCAGTACTTC
CASSRRGRGAYEQYF
>TRBD2|TRBV7-9|TRBJ2-3|once
TGTGCCAGCAGCTTCAACCTGGGACTAGCGGGAGCTGATACGCAGTATTTT
CASSFNLGLAGADTQYF
>TRBD1|TRBV14|TRBJ1-6|once
TGTGCCAGCAGCCAACTCCGACAGGGTCGAAGGTTCCCTTCACCCCTCCACTTT
CASSQLRQGRRFPSPLHF
>TRBD1|TRBV27|TRBJ1-5|.
TGTGCCAGCAGTCCCGGACAGGGTAGCGATCAGCCCCAGCATTTT
CASSPGQGSDQPQHF
>TRBD1|TRBV5-1|TRBJ2-3|.
TGCGCCAGCAGACCCACGGACAGGGCCGCAGATACGCAGTATTTT
CASRPTDRAADTQYF
>.|TRBV6-1|TRBJ2-7|.
TGTGCCAGCAGTGAAGGGGCCTACTACGAGCAGTACTTC
CASSEGAYYEQYF
>TRBD1|TRBV19|TRBJ2-3|.
TGTGCCACAGGACAGGCCCTCACAGATACGCAGTATTTT
CATGQALTDTQYF
>TRBD1|TRBV10-3|TRBJ2-7|.
TGTGCCACTTGGCCGGGACAGGGGGCGCACGAGCAGTACTTC
CATWPGQGAHEQYF
>TRBD1|TRBV7-8|TRBJ1-2|.
TGTGCCAGCAGCAGGACAGGGAGCTATGGCTACACCTTC
CASSRTGSYGYTF
>TRBD1|TRBV11-3|TRBJ2-2|.
TGTGCCAGCAGGGCCCGAGGACAGGGGATTGTCGGGGAGCTGTTTTTT
CASRARGQGIVGELFF
>TRBD1|TRBV19|TRBJ2-1|.
TGTGCCAGTAGTATGGGGACAGGGGCTAATGAGCAGTTCTTC
CASSMGTGANEQFF
>TRBD2|TRBV4-1|TRBJ2-3|.
TGCGCCAGCAGCCAAGAGAGAGGAGCTAGCGGGAGGATCAGCACAGATACGCAGTATTTT
CASSQERGASGRISTDTQYF